A selection of T cell receptor beta chains follows, all from one sample in a study of cytomegalovirus exposure and HLA in healthy donors. The assay was immunoSEQ multiplex PCR, and TCRdb's table has in-frame clones only and misses some. The repertoire consists of approximately 230,000 clones, with roughly 87% occurring once and the leading ten covering 9.5% to 15%. The source material was PBMCs. The receptors shown here come from a man younger than 35 in good health and CMV-seropositive. Both conserved end residues are part of each CDR3. D genes are given only for firm matches. Only some rows state a clone size, as once, few, many or a class for expanded clones.

DNA: TGTGCCAGCAGTGACGGGACTAGCAGCACAGATACGCAGTATTTT
CDR3: CASSDGTSSTDTQYF
size: -
V: TRBV6-4
J: TRBJ2-3
D: TRBD2

DNA: TGTGCCAGCAGCGCCAGGGGGGTTAACACTGAAGCTTTCTTT
CDR3: CASSARGVNTEAFF
size: few
V: TRBV9
J: TRBJ1-1
D: TRBD1

DNA: TGTGCCACCTCCTACAACAGCTACAATGAGCAGTTCTTC
CDR3: CATSYNSYNEQFF
size: -
V: TRBV6-1
J: TRBJ2-1
D: -

DNA: TGTGCCAGCAGACCGGGACAGCCGTTGGTAGGCTATGGCTACACCTTC
CDR3: CASRPGQPLVGYGYTF
size: -
V: TRBV28
J: TRBJ1-2
D: TRBD1

DNA: TGTGCCAGCAGTTCCCCCGGGTTAAGAGAGACCCAGTACTTC
CDR3: CASSSPGLRETQYF
size: -
V: TRBV6-5
J: TRBJ2-5
D: -

DNA: TGTGCCAGCAGTGAAGTGGGACTAGCGCACACCGGGGAGCTGTTTTTT
CDR3: CASSEVGLAHTGELFF
size: -
V: TRBV6-1
J: TRBJ2-2
D: TRBD2

DNA: TGCGCCAGCAGCCAAGATTGGCAGGGATCCTACGAGCAGTACTTC
CDR3: CASSQDWQGSYEQYF
size: once
V: TRBV4-3
J: TRBJ2-7
D: -

DNA: TGTGCCAGCAGGGGGGGGAGCGCGTGGGAGCAGTACTTC
CDR3: CASRGGSAWEQYF
size: -
V: TRBV2
J: TRBJ2-7
D: TRBD2

DNA: TGTGCCAGCAGCTTGTTGGCTGGGGGATATTCCTACGAGCAGTACTTC
CDR3: CASSLLAGGYSYEQYF
size: -
V: TRBV7-2
J: TRBJ2-7
D: -

DNA: TGCGCCAGCAGTCAATCGGGCGGGAGGGAGTTTGGCTGCGAGCAGTACTTC
CDR3: CASSQSGGREFGCEQYF
size: -
V: TRBV23-1
J: TRBJ2-7
D: TRBD2